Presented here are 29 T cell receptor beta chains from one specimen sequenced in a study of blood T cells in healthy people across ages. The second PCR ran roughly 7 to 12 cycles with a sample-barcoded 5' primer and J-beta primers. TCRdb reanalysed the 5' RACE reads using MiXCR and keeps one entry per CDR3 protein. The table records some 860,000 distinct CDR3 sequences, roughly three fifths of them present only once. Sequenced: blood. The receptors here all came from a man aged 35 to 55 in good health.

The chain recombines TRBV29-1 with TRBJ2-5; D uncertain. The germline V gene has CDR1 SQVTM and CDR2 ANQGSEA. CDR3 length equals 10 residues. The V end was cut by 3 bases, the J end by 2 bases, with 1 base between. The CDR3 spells CSVEQETQYF. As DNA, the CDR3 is TGCAGCGTTGAGCAAGAGACCCAGTACTTC.

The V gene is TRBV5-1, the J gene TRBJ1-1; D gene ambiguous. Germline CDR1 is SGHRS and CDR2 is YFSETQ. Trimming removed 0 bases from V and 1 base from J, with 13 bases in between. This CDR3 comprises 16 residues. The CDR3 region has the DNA TGCGCCAGCAGCTTGGGTTCTTTGGCGGGGAACACTGAAGCTTTCTTT. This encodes CASSLGSLAGNTEAFF. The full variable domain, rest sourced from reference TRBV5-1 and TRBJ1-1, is KAGVTQTPRYLIKTRGQQVTLSCSPISGHRSVSWYQQTPGQGLQFLFEYFSETQRNKGNFPGRFSGRQFSNSRSEMNVSTLELGDSALYLCASSLGSLAGNTEAFFGQGTRLTVV.

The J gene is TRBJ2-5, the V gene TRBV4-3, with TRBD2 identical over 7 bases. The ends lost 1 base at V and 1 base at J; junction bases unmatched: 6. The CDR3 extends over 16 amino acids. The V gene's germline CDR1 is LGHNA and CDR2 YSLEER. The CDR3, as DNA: TGCGCCAGCAGCCAAGCATTGGCGGGAGCCCAAGAGACCCAGTACTTC. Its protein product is CASSQALAGAQETQYF.

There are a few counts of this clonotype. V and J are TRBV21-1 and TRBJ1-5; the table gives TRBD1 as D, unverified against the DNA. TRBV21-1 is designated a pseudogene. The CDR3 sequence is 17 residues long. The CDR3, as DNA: TGTGCCAGCAGCAAATTCCTTCAGGACAGGTCCAATCAGCCCCAGCATTTT. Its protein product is CASSKFLQDRSNQPQHF.

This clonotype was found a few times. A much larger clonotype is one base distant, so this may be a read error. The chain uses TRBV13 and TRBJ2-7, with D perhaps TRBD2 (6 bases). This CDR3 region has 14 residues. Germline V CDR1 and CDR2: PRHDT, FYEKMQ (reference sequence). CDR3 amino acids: CASSVGGGLDEQYF. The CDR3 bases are TGTGCCAGCAGCGTAGGCGGAGGGTTGGACGAGCAGTACTTC.

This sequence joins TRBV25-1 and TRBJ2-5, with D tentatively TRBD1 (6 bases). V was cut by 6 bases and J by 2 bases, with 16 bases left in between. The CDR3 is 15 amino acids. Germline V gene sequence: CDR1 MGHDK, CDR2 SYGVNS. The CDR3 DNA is TGTGCCAGCAGCGCCCCCCGGACAGCACAAGAGACCCAGTACTTC. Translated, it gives CASSAPRTAQETQYF. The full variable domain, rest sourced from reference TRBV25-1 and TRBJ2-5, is EADIYQTPRYLVIGTGKKITLECSQTMGHDKMYWYQQDPGMELHLIHYSYGVNSTEKGDLSSESTVSRIRTEHFPLTLESARPSHTSQYLCASSAPRTAQETQYFGPGTRLLVL.

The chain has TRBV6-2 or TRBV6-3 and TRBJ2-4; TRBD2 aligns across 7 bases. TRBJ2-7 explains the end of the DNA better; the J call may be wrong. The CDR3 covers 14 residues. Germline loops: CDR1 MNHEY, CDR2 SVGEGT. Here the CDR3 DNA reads TGTGCCAGCAGTTACGCGGGAGTAGGTAACGAGCAGTACTTC. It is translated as CASSYAGVGNEQYF.

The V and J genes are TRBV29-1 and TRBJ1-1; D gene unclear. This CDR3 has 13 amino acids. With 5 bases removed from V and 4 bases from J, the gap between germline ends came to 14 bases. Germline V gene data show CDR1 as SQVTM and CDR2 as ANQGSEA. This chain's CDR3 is CSVFVALGTEAFF. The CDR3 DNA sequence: TGCAGCGTTTTTGTGGCGCTAGGCACTGAAGCTTTCTTT.

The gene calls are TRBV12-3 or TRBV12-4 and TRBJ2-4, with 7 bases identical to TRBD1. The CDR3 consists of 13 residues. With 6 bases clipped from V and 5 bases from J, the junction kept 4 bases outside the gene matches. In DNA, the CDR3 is TGTGCCAGCAGACCTGACAGGGAAAACATTCAGTACTTC. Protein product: CASRPDRENIQYF.

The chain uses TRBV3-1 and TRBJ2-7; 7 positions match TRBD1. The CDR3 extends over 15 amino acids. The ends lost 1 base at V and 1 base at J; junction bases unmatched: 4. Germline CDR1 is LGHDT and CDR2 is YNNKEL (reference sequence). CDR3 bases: TGTGCCAGCAGCCAAGTGGAGACAGGGTCCTACGAGCAGTACTTC. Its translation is CASSQVETGSYEQYF.

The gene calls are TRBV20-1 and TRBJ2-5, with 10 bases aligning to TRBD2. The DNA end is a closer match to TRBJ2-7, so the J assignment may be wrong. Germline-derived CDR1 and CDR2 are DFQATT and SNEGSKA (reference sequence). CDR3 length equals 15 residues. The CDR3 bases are TGCAGTGCTAGAGATTACGGACTAGCGGCCTACGAGCAGTACTTC. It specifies CSARDYGLAAYEQYF.

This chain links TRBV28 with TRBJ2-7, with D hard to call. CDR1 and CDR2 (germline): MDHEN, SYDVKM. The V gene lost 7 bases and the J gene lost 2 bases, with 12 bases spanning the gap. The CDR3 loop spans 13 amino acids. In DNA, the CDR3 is TGTGCCAGCACCATGGGGTATACCTACGAGCAGTACTTC. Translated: CASTMGYTYEQYF.

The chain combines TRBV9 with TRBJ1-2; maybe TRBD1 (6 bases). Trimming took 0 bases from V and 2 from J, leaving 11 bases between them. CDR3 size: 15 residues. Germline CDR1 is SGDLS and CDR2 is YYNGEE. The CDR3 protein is CASSVGGGANYGYTF. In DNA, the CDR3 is TGTGCCAGCAGCGTAGGCGGGGGCGCGAACTATGGCTACACCTTC.

The CDR3 DNA is TGTGCCAGCAGCCCGTTAGCGGCCAGGAGCTCCTACGAGCAGTACTTC. Residues: CASSPLAARSSYEQYF. The chain joins TRBV5-6 to TRBJ2-7; a possible D gene is TRBD2 (6 bases). CDR1 and CDR2 (germline): SGHDT, YYEEEE. CDR3 length equals 16 residues. Deletions cut 4 bases from V and 0 bases from J, with 17 bases between. Based on the CDR3 plus reference TRBV5-6 and TRBJ2-7, the full variable domain is DAGVTQSPTHLIKTRGQQVTLRCSPKSGHDTVSWYQQALGQGPQFIFQYYEEEERQRGNFPDRFSGHQFPNYSSELNVNALLLGDSALYLCASSPLAARSSYEQYFGPGTRLTVT.

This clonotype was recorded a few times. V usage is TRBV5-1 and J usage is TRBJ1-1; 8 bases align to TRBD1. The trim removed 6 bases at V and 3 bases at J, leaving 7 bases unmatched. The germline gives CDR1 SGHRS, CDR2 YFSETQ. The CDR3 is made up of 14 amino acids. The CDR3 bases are TGCGCCAGCACTCCCGGGACAGGCGACACTGAAGCTTTCTTT. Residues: CASTPGTGDTEAFF. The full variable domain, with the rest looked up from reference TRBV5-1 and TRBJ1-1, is KAGVTQTPRYLIKTRGQQVTLSCSPISGHRSVSWYQQTPGQGLQFLFEYFSETQRNKGNFPGRFSGRQFSNSRSEMNVSTLELGDSALYLCASTPGTGDTEAFFGQGTRLTVV.

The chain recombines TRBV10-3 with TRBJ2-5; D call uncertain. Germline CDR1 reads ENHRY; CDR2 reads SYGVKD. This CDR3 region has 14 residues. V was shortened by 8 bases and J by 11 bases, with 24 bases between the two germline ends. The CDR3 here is CAIAGEGQMNEQYF. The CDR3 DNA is TGTGCCATCGCTGGAGAAGGGCAGATGAATGAGCAGTACTTC.

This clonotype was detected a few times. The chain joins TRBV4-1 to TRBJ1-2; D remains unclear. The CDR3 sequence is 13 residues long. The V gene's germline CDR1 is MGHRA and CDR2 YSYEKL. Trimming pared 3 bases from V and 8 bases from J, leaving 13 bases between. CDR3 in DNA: TGCGCCAGCAGCCACCCGGCCACCCGGGGCTACACCTTC. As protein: CASSHPATRGYTF.

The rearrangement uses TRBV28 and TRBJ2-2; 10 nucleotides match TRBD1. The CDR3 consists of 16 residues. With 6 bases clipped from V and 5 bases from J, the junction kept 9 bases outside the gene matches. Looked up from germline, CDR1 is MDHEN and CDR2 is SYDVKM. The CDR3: CASRPAGQGGTGELFF. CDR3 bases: TGTGCCAGCAGGCCGGCCGGACAGGGGGGAACCGGGGAGCTGTTTTTT.

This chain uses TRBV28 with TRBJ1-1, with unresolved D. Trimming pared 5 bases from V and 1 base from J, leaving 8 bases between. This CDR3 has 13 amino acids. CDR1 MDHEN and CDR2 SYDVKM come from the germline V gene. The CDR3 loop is CASSGTPNTEAFF. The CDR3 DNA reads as TGTGCCAGCAGTGGCACCCCGAACACTGAAGCTTTCTTT.

CDR3 in amino acids: CATSERSARGWQYF. The CDR3 bases are TGTGCCACCTCTGAGCGATCGGCCAGGGGATGGCAGTATTTT. The chain is built from TRBV5-6 and TRBJ2-3; D perhaps matches TRBD1 (6 bases). Germline assignment: CDR1 SGHDT and CDR2 YYEEEE. The CDR3 loop spans 14 amino acids. V dropped 9 bases and J dropped 11 bases, with 25 bases sitting between them. The complete variable domain, with remaining parts taken from reference TRBV5-6 and TRBJ2-3, reads DAGVTQSPTHLIKTRGQQVTLRCSPKSGHDTVSWYQQALGQGPQFIFQYYEEEERQRGNFPDRFSGHQFPNYSSELNVNALLLGDSALYLCATSERSARGWQYFGPGTRLTVL.

CDR3 residues: CASSGRTAGDSNQPQHF. CDR3 in DNA: TGTGCCAGCAGTGGAAGGACAGCCGGGGATAGCAATCAGCCCCAGCATTTT. The V gene is TRBV28, the J gene TRBJ1-5; D perhaps matches TRBD1 (6 bases). Trimming took off 5 bases at V and 0 bases at J, with 17 bases between the two ends. CDR1 and CDR2 (germline): MDHEN, SYDVKM. The CDR3 consists of 17 residues.

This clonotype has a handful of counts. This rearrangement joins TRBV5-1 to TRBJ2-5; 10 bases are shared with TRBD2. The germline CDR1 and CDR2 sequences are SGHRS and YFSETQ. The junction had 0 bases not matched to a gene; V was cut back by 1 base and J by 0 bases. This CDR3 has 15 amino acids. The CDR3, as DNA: TGCGCCAGCAGCTTGACTAGCGGGAACCAAGAGACCCAGTACTTC. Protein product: CASSLTSGNQETQYF.

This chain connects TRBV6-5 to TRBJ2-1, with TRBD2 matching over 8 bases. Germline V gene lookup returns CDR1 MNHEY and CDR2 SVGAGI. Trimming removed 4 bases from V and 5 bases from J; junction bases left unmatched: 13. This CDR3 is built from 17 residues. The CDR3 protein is CASSFVGGGGTNNEQFF. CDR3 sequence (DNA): TGTGCCAGCAGTTTCGTTGGGGGCGGGGGGACGAACAATGAGCAGTTCTTC.

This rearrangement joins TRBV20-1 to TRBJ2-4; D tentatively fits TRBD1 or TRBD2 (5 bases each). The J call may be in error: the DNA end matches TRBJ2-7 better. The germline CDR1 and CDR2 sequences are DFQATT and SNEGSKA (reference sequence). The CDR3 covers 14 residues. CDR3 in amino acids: CSADPGTVTYEQYF. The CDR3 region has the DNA TGCAGTGCTGACCCCGGGACGGTCACCTACGAGCAGTACTTC.

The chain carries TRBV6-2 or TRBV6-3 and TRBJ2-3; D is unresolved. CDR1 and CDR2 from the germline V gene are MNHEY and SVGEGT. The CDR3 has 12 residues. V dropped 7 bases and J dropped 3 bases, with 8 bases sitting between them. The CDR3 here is CASTYPTDTQYF. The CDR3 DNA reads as TGTGCCAGCACCTACCCGACAGATACGCAGTATTTT.

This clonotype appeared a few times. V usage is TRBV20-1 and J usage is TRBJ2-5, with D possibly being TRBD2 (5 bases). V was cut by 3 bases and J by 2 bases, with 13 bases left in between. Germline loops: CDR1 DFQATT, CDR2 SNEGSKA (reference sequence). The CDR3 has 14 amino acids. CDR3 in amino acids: CSARASGKQETQYF. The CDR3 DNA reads TGCAGTGCTAGGGCGTCGGGAAAACAAGAGACCCAGTACTTC.

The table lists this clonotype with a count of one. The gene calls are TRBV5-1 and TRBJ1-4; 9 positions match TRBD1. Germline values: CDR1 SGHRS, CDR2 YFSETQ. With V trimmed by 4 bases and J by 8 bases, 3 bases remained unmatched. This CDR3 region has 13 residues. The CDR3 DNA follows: TGCGCCAGCAGCGCCGGACAGGGGGAAAAACTGTTTTTT. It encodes CASSAGQGEKLFF.

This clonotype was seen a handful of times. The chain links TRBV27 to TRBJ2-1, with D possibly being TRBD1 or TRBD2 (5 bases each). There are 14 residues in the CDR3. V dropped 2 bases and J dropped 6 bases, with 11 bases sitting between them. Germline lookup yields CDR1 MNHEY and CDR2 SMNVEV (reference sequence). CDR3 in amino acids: CASSLPGPSNEQFF. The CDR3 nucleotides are TGTGCCAGCAGTTTACCGGGGCCGTCCAATGAGCAGTTCTTC.

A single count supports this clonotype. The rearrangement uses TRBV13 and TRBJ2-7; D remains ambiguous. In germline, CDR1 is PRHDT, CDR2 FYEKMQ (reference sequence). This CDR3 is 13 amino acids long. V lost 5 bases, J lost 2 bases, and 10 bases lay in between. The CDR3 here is CASSRIPTYEQYF. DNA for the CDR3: TGTGCCAGCAGCAGGATTCCAACCTACGAGCAGTACTTC. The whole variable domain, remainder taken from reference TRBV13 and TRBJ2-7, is AAGVIQSPRHLIKEKRETATLKCYPIPRHDTVYWYQQGPGQDPQFLISFYEKMQSDKGSIPDRFSAQQFSDYHSELNMSSLELGDSALYFCASSRIPTYEQYFGPGTRLTVT.